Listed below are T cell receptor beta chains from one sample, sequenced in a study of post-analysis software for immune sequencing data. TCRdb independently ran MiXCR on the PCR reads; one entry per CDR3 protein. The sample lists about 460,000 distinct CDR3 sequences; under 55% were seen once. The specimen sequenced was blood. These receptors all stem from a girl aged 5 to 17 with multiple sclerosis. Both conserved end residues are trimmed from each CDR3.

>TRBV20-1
SARDQAGATDTQY
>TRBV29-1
SVEKEPSSYNEQF
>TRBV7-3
ASSLTRTGDEKLF
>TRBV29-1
SVQIRQGAGNEQY
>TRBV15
ATSRDRLTSGTSLY
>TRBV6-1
ASSEAASYGYT
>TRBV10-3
AISATPRTGQNYGYT
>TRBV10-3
AISEGQQNTEAF
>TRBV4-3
ASSQDPPRGMFDTQY
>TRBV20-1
SARETVNEQF
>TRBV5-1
ASSLDGPSDTQY
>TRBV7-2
ASSLANDRGNEQF
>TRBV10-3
AISGDTLYEQY
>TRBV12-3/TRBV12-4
ASSDKHGIHEQY
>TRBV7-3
ASSLRGQRSEQY
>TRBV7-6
ASSLAGPGTAYGYT
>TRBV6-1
ASSRYDGQGGAYEQY
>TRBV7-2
ASSLFRWNEQF
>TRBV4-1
ASSQDTGSYGYT
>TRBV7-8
ASSLGQGAMNEQF
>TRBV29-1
SGGAENYGYT
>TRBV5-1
ASSLDGREVNNEQF
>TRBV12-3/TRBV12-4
ASSFRQVTSTDTQY
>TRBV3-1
ASSQAVLYNEQF
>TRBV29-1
SAKRASGTGDYEQY
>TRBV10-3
AISEEGRRNQPQH